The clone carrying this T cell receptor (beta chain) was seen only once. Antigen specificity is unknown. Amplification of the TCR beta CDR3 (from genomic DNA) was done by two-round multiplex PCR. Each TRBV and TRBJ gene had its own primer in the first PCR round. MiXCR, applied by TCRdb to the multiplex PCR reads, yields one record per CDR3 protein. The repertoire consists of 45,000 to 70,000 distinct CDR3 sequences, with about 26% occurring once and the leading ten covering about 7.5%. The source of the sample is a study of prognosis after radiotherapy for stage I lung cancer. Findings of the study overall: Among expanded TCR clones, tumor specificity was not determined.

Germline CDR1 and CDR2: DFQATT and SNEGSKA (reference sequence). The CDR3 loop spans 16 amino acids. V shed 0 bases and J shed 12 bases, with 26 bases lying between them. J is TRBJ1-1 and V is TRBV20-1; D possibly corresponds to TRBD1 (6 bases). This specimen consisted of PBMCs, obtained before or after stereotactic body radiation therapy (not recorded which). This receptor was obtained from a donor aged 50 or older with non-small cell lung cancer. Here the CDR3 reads CSARDPGGGTTSESFF. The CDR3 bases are TGCAGTGCTAGAGATCCCGGGGGGGGCACGACCTCGGAATCTTTCTTT.